This TCR beta chain is drawn from a study of CD8+ T cells in alopecia areata. Study overall: Treated patients were scored for severity by percent of scalp affected.

V lost 0 bases, J lost 5 bases, and 11 bases stayed unmatched. Germline V CDR1 and CDR2: SGHRS, YFSETQ. The CDR3 is 17 residues long. After isolation, RNA underwent reverse transcription to generate cDNA as the sequencing template. Using immunoSEQ multiplex PCR, the repertoire was profiled, and TCRdb retains in-frame clones only, with some absent. The table records 210,000 or so clones, approximately 65% of them present only once. Treatment: oral pan-JAK inhibitor, 5-10 mg twice daily. The clonotype comes from a human donor with alopecia areata. Material: CD4+ T cells sorted from blood, obtained at week 44, from a patient treated with tofacitinib. The V and J genes are TRBV5-1 and TRBJ2-7, with TRBD1 identical over 10 bases. As DNA, the CDR3 is TGCGCCAGCAGCTTGGTCCCGGGACAGGGGAATGTCGACGAGCAGTACTTC. Its translation: CASSLVPGQGNVDEQYF. Complete variable domain (other parts from reference TRBV5-1 and TRBJ2-7): KAGVTQTPRYLIKTRGQQVTLSCSPISGHRSVSWYQQTPGQGLQFLFEYFSETQRNKGNFPGRFSGRQFSNSRSEMNVSTLELGDSALYLCASSLVPGQGNVDEQYFGPGTRLTVT.